This TCR beta chain came from a study of blood T cell repertoires in COVID-19 (dated by TCRdb to about 2020). Regarding the study in general: Collaborator samples came from the United States, Italy and Spain and covered acute and convalescent phases of COVID-19. Where available, HLA class I and class II types were obtained from metadata supplied by the sample provider rather than from assay-based typing. The repertoires were released in a freely available public database intended as a resource for research on the immune response to SARS-CoV-2. Subjects who had been exposed to COVID-19, were actively infected with it, or had recovered from it provided the deeply sampled blood TCRbeta repertoires that made up the dataset. The prospective study material was composed of cDNA or gDNA derived from T cells, B-cell-depleted T cells, or PBMCs. Nearly every sample came with metadata listing a de-identified subject ID, COVID-19 status, age in years and sex. Samples came from the ongoing ImmuneRACE study (first 160 participants) plus 1,254 subjects from 6 global collaborators. Study-wide conclusions, independent of this receptor: The amount of clinical and demographic metadata varied by source and participant and was provided uncurated.

TCRbeta CDR3 regions were amplified from genomic DNA using the immunoSEQ Assay, a bias-controlled multiplex PCR. In the source study's methods: The number of nucleated cells in each sample was estimated from the amplification of reference gene primers within the assay. To quantify the absolute abundance of each unique TCRbeta CDR3 rearrangement, sequence reads were collapsed and filtered. For each sample, productive Simpson clonality was calculated by taking the square root of Simpson's diversity index across productive rearrangements. TCRdb re-hosts the immuneACCESS table, in-frame sequences only. Its copies lack some clones; in the studies checked, an unresolved V gene accounts for under half of them, and the cause for the rest is not known. Clone size and the V and J calls come from that table; the DNA yielded D and trimming. Recorded for this sample are roughly 180,000 clones; roughly 80% of them occurred a single time. Under 5.5% of the sample comes from the top ten.

This clone was detected once. Its cognate antigen has yet to be identified. No base quality values were provided; no much bigger clone lies one nucleotide off. Collaborating institutions collected whole blood in K2EDTA tubes following their own protocols. For TCRbeta analysis, collaborator samples were shipped as frozen whole blood, as isolated PBMCs, or as DNA extracted from either sample type. Sequenced material: peripheral blood. This clonotype was obtained from a woman in her twenties or thirties with acute or convalescent COVID-19.

Here the CDR3 is given as CASSTDRGGGYTF. The bases read TGTGCCAGCAGCACGGACAGGGGCGGCGGCTACACCTTC. The chain is assembled from TRBV5-4 and TRBJ1-2; 9 nucleotides in the junction match TRBD1. V loses 4 bases at its end and J loses 8 bases; junction bases beyond the gene matches: 6. According to the germline V gene (reference sequence), CDR1 reads SGHNT and CDR2 reads YYREEE. From its cysteine to its phenylalanine, the CDR3 spans 13 amino acids. The DNA shown is the 39-base CDR3, in frame from base 1. Outside the CDR3, residues come from the reference TRBV5-4 and TRBJ1-2 proteins, so the full variable domain is: ETGVTQSPTHLIKTRGQQVTLRCSSQSGHNTVSWYQQALGQGPQFIFQYYREEENGRGNFPPRFSGLQFPNYSSELNVNALELDDSALYLCASSTDRGGGYTFGSGTRLTVV.